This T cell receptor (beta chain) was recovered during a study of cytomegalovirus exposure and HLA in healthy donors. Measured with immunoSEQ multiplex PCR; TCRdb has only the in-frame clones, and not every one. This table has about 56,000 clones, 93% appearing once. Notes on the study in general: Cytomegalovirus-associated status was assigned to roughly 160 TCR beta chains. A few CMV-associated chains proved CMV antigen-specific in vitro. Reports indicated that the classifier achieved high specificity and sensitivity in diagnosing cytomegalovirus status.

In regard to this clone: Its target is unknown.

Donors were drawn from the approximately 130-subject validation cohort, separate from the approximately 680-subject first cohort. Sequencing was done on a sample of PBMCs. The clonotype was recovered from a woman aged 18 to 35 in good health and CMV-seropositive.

The CDR3 here is CASSEQGSIYEQYF. As DNA, the CDR3 is TGTGCCAGCAGTGAGCAGGGATCGATATACGAGCAGTACTTC. The V call is TRBV6-1, the J call TRBJ2-7; D may be TRBD1 (5 bases). Trimming pared 3 bases from V and 4 bases from J, leaving 13 bases between. The germline CDR1 and CDR2 sequences are MNHNS and SASEGT. This CDR3 has 14 amino acids.